Below are 7 T cell receptor beta chains sequenced from a single sample in a study of early T cells in non-severe SARS-CoV-2 infection. Using its own MiXCR run on the 5' RACE reads, TCRdb lists one record per CDR3 protein. The sample holds roughly 68,000 distinct CDR3 sequences, 4.9% seen once. Sequencing was performed on whole blood. The receptors were sampled from an adult who was a healthcare worker with PCR-confirmed SARS-CoV-2 infection or an uninfected control (not recorded which).

The rearrangement links TRBV6-5 to TRBJ2-3, with 7 bases identical to TRBD2. Per the germline V gene, CDR1 is MNHEY and CDR2 is SVGAGI. The trim removed 4 bases at V and 0 bases at J, leaving 4 bases unmatched. CDR3 length equals 15 residues. CDR3 sequence (DNA): TGTGCCAGCAGTTTTTCTAGCGGAAGCACAGATACGCAGTATTTT. Protein product: CASSFSSGSTDTQYF.

This clonotype was seen repeatedly, ten times or more. The chain has TRBV28 and TRBJ2-2; D perhaps matches TRBD1 (5 bases). The V end was cut by 8 bases, the J end by 6 bases, with 19 bases between. This CDR3 is 15 amino acids long. In germline, CDR1 is MDHEN, CDR2 SYDVKM. CDR3 region: CASAPNRVGPGELFF. CDR3 DNA: TGTGCCAGCGCTCCGAATCGTGTGGGGCCCGGGGAGCTGTTTTTT.

There are many counts of this clonotype. The chain couples TRBV4-3 to TRBJ2-7; D perhaps matches TRBD2 (7 bases). This CDR3 is 15 amino acids long. Trimming shortened V by 1 base and J by 2 bases, and 12 bases separated the two germline ends. Germline V gives CDR1 LGHNA, CDR2 YSLEER. CDR3 nucleotide sequence: TGCGCCAGCAGCCAAGTGGGGGGGCGGACCTACGAGCAGTACTTC. Its protein is CASSQVGGRTYEQYF.

This clonotype was detected ten times or more. The CDR3 DNA is TGCAGTGCTAGGGGACTAGCTCGCGAGCAGTACTTC. Its translation: CSARGLAREQYF. V gene TRBV20-1 combines with J gene TRBJ2-7; 9 nucleotides align to TRBD2. The CDR3 extends over 12 amino acids. The junction had 3 bases not matched to a gene; V was cut back by 3 bases and J by 6 bases. Germline V lookup: CDR1 DFQATT, CDR2 SNEGSKA (reference sequence).

This clonotype has only a few counts. The chain links TRBV18 to TRBJ2-7; the D call may be TRBD1 or TRBD2 (5 bases each). Germline V gives CDR1 KGHSH, CDR2 LQKENI. This CDR3 has 13 amino acids. V was shortened by 2 bases and J by 4 bases, with 9 bases between the two germline ends. CDR3 sequence: CASSPWDGYEQYF. CDR3 in DNA: TGTGCCAGCTCACCATGGGACGGATACGAGCAGTACTTC.

This clonotype was recorded many times. J is TRBJ2-3 and V is TRBV27; tentatively, D is TRBD2 (5 bases). In germline, CDR1 is MNHEY, CDR2 SMNVEV (reference sequence). V was trimmed by 2 bases and J by 2 bases, leaving 8 bases between them. This CDR3 spans 14 amino acids. CDR3 coding DNA: TGTGCCAGCAGTTTAAGCCTAGCCACAGATACGCAGTATTTT. As protein: CASSLSLATDTQYF.

The chain uses TRBV12-3 or TRBV12-4 and TRBJ1-2; D gene ambiguous. Trimming stripped 3 bases from V and 2 bases from J, with 10 bases between. The CDR3 sequence is 14 residues long. The chain's CDR3 is CASSFNAPNYGYTF. Written as DNA, the CDR3 is TGTGCCAGCAGTTTTAATGCACCAAACTATGGCTACACCTTC.